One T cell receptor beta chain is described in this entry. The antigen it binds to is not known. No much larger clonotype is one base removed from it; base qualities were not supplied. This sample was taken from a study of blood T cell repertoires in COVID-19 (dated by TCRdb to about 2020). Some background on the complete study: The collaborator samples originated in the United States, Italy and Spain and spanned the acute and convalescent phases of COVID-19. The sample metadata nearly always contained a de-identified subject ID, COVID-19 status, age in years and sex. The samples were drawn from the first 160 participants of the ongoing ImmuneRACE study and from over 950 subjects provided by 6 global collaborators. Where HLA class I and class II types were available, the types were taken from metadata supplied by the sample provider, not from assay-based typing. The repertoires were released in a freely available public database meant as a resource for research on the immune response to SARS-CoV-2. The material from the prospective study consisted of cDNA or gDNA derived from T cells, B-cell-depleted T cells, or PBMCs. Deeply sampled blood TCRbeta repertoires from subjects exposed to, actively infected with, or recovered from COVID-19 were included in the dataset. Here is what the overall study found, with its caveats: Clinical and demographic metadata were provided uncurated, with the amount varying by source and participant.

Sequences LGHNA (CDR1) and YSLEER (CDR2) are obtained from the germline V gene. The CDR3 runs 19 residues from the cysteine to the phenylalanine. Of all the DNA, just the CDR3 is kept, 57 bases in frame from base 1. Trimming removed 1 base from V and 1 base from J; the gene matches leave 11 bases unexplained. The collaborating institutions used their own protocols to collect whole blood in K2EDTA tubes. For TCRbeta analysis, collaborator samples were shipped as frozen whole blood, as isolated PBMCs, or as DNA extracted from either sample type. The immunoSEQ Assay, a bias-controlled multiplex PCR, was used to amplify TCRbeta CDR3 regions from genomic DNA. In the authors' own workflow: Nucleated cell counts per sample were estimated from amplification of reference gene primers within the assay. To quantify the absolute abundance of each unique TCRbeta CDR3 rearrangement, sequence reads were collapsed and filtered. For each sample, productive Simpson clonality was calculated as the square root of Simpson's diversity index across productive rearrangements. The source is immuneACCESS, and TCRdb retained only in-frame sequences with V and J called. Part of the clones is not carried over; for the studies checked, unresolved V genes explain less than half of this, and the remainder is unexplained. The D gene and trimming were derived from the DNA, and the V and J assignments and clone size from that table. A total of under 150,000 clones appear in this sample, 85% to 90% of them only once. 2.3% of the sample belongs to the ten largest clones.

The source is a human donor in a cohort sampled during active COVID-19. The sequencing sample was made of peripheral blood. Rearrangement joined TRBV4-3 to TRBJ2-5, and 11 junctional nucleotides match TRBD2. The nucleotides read TGCGCCAGCAGCCAAGTTTCAGGCACTAGCGGGGGTACCCAAGAGACCCAGTACTTC. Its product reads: CASSQVSGTSGGTQETQYF.